This T cell receptor (beta chain) is drawn from a study of blood T cell repertoires in COVID-19. This clone is a singleton in its sample. This table comes from immunoSEQ multiplex PCR, and its TCRdb copy is limited to in-frame clones, with some not included. The table shows just over 250,000 clones, with more than 75% occurring only once. Looked up from germline, CDR1 is SNHLY and CDR2 is FYNNEI. The CDR3 has 12 amino acids. Deletions cut 3 bases from V and 5 bases from J, with 8 bases between. This sequence originates from a man aged 35 to 55 who had recovered from COVID-19. This chain uses TRBV2 with TRBJ2-7, with no clear D. Input material: peripheral blood. The CDR3, as DNA: TGTGCCAGCAGTGACCGGGTCCACGAGCAGTACTTC. As protein: CASSDRVHEQYF.